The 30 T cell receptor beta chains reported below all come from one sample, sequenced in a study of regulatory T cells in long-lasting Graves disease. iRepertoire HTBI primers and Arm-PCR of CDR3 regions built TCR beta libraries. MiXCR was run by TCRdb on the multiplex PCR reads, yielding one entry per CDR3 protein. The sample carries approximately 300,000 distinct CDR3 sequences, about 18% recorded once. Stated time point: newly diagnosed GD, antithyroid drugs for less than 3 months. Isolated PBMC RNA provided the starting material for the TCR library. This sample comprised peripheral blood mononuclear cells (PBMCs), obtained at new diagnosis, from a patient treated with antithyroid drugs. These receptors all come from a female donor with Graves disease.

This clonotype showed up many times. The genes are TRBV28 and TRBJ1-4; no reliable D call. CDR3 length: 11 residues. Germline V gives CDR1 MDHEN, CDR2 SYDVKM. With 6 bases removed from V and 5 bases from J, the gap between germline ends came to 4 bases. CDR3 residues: CASRQNEKLFF. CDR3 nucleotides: TGTGCCAGCAGGCAGAATGAAAAACTGTTTTTT.

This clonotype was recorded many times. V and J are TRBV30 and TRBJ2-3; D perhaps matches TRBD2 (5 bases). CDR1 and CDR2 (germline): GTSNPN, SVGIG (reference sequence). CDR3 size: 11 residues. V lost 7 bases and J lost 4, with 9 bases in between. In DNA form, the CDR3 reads TGTGCCTTCGGGAACGCAGATACGCAGTATTTT. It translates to CAFGNADTQYF.

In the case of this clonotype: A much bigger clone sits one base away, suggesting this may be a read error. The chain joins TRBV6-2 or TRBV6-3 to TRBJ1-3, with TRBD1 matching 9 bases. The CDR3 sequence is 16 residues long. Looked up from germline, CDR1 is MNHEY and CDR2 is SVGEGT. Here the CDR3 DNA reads TGTGCCAGCGCACGGGGGACAGGGCTCTCTGGAGACACCATATATTTT. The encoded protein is CASARGTGLSGDTIYF.

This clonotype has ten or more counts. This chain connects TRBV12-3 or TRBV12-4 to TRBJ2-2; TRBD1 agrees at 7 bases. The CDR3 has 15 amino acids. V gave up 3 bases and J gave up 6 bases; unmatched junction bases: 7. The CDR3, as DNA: TGTGCCAGCAGTTTTGTGACAGGGCAATCCGGGGAGCTGTTTTTT. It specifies CASSFVTGQSGELFF.

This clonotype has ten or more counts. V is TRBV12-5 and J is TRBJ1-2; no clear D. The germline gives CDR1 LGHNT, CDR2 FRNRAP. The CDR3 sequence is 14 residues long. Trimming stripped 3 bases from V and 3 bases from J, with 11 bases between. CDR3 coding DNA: TGTGCTAGTGGTTTTGAAGAGGATCACTATGGCTACACCTTC. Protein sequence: CASGFEEDHYGYTF. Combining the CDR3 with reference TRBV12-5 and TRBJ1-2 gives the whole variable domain DARVTQTPRHKVTEMGQEVTMRCQPILGHNTVFWYRQTMMQGLELLAYFRNRAPLDDSGMPKDRFSAEMPDATLATLKIQPSEPRDSAVYFCASGFEEDHYGYTFGSGTRLTVV.

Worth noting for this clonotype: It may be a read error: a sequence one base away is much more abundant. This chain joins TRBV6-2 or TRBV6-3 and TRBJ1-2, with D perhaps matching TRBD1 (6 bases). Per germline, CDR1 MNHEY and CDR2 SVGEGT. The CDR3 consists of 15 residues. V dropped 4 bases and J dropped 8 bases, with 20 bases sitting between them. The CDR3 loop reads CASSCNKGHRLGYTF. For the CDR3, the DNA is TGTGCCAGCAGTTGCAATAAGGGACACCGCCTCGGCTACACCTTC.

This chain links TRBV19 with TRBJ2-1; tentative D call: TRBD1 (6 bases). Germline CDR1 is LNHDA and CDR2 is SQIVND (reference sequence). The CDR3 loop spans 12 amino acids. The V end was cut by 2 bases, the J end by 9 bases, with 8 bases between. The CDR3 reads CASSITGSEQFF. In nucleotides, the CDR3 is TGTGCCAGTAGTATAACAGGGAGTGAGCAGTTCTTC.

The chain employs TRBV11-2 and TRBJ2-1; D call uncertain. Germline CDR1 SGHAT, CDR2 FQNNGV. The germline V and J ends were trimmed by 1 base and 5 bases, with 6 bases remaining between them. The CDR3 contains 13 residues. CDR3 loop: CASSLGSHNEQFF. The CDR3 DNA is TGTGCCAGCAGCTTAGGATCCCACAATGAGCAGTTCTTC.

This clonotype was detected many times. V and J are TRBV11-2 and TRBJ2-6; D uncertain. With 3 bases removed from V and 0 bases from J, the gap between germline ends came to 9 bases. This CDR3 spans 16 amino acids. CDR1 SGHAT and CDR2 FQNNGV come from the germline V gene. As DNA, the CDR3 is TGTGCCAGCAGCTTTTTCTCCCGCTCTGGGGCCAACGTCCTGACTTTC. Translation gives CASSFFSRSGANVLTF.

The CDR3 sequence is CASIPAYSDRGNGYTF. The CDR3 nucleotides are TGTGCCAGCATCCCCGCCTATTCGGACAGGGGGAACGGCTACACCTTC. The chain carries TRBV11-2 and TRBJ1-2; 10 bases are shared with TRBD1. The V segment lost 7 bases and the J segment 8 bases; nucleotides outside the gene matches: 16. The CDR3 sequence is 16 residues long. Germline values: CDR1 SGHAT, CDR2 FQNNGV.

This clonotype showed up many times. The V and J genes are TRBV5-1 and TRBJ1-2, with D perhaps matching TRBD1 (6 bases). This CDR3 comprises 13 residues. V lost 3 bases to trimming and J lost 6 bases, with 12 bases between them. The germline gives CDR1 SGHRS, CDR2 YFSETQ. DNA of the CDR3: TGCGCCAGCAGCTCGTTCGGGACAAATGGCTACACCTTC. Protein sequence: CASSSFGTNGYTF.

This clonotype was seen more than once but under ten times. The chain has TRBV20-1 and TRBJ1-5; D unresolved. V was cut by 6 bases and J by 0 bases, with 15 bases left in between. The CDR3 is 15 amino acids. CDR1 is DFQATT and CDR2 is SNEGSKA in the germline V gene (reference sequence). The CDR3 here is CSALKGSGSNQPQHF. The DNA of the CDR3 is TGCAGTGCCCTAAAGGGTTCCGGTAGCAATCAGCCCCAGCATTTT.

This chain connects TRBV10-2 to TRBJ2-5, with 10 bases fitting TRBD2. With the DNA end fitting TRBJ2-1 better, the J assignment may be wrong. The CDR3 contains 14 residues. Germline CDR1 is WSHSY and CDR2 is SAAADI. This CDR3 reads CASGLLAGYNEQFF. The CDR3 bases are TGCGCCAGCGGACTACTAGCGGGGTACAATGAGCAGTTCTTC.

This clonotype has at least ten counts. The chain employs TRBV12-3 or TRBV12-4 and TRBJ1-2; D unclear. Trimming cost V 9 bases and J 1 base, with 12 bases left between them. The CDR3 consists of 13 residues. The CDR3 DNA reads TGTGCCAGTTCGCCCGACGGTAACTATGGCTACACCTTC. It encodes CASSPDGNYGYTF.

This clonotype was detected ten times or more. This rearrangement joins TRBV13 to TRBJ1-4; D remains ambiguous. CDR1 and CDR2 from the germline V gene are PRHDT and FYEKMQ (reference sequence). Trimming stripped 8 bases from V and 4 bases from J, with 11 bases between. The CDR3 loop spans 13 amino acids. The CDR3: CASAGRGNEKLFF. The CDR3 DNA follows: TGTGCCAGCGCGGGCCGGGGTAATGAAAAACTGTTTTTT.

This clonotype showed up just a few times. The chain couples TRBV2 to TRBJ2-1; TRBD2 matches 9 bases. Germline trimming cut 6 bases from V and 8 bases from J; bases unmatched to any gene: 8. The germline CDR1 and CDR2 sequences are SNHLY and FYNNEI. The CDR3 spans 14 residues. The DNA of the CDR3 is TGTGCCAGCAGGCGGGCGGGAGGGCGCGATGAGCAGTTCTTC. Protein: CASRRAGGRDEQFF.

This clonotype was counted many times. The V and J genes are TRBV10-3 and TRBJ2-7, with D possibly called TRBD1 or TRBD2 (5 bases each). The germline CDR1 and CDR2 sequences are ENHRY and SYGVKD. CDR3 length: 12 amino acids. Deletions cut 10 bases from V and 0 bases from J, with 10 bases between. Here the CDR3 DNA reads TGTGCCACTGGGACGGGCTCCTACGAGCAGTACTTC. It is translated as CATGTGSYEQYF.

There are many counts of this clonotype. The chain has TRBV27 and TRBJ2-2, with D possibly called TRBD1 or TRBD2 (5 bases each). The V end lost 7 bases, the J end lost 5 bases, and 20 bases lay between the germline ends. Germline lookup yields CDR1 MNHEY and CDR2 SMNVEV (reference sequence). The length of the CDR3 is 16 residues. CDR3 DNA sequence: TGTGCCAGCACCCTAATGGGGGACCCACTTACCGGGGAGCTGTTTTTT. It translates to CASTLMGDPLTGELFF.

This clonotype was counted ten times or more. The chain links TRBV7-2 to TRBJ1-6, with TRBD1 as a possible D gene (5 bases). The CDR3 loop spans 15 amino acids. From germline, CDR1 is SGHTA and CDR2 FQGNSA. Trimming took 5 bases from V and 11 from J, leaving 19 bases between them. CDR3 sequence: CASSQTGATFAPLHF. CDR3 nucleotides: TGTGCCAGCAGCCAAACCGGGGCCACGTTTGCACCCCTCCACTTT.

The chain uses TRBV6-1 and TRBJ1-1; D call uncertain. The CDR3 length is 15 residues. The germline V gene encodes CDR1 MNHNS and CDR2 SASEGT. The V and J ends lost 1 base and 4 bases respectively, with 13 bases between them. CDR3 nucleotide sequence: TGTGCCAGCAGTGAAGGAGGGTTAAGTCTCACTGAAGCTTTCTTT. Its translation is CASSEGGLSLTEAFF.

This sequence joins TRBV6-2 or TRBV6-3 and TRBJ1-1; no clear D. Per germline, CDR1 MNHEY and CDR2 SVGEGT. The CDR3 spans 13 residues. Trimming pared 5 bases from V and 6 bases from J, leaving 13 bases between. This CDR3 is CASSERTPPEAFF. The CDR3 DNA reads TGTGCCAGCAGTGAAAGGACCCCCCCTGAAGCTTTCTTT.

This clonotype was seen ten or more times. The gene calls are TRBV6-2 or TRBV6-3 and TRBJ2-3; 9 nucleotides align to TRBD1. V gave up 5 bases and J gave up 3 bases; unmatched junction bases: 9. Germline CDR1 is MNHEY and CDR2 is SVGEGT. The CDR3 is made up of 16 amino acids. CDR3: CASSRTGTGKTDTQYF. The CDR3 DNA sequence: TGTGCCAGCAGTCGAACCGGGACAGGGAAGACAGATACGCAGTATTTT.

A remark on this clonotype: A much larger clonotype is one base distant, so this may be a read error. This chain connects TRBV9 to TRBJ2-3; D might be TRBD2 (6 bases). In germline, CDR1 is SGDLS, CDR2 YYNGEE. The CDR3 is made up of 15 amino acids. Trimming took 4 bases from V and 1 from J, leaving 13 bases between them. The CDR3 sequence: CASSRAGYGTDTQYF. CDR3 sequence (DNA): TGTGCCAGCAGCCGAGCGGGTTATGGCACAGATACGCAGTATTTT. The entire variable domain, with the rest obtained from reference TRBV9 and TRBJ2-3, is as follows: DSGVTQTPKHLITATGQRVTLRCSPRSGDLSVYWYQQSLDQGLQFLIQYYNGEERAKGNILERFSAQQFPDLHSELNLSSLELGDSALYFCASSRAGYGTDTQYFGPGTRLTVL.

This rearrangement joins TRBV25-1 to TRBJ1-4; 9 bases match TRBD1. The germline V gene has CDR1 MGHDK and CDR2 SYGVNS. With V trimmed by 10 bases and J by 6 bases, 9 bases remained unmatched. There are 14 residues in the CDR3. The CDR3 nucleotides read TGTGCCACTTCTCCGGGACAGGGATATGAAAAACTGTTTTTT. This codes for CATSPGQGYEKLFF.

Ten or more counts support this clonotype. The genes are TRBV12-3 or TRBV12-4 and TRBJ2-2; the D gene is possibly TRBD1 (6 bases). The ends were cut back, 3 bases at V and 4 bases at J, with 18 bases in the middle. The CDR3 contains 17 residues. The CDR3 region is CASSLRRTAFSTGELFF. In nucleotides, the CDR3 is TGTGCCAGCAGTTTGCGTCGGACAGCCTTCAGCACCGGGGAGCTGTTTTTT.

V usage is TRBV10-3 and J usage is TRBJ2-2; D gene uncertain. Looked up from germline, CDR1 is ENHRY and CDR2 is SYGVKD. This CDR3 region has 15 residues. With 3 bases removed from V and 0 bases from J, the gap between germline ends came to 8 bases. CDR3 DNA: TGTGCCATCAGTGAAGGGCCGGCGAACACCGGGGAGCTGTTTTTT. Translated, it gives CAISEGPANTGELFF.

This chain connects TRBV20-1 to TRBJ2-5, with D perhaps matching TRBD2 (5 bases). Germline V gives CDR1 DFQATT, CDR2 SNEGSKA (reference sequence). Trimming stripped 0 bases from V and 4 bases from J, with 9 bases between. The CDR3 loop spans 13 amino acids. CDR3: CSAREQGLETQYF. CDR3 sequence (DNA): TGCAGTGCTAGAGAACAAGGACTAGAGACCCAGTACTTC.

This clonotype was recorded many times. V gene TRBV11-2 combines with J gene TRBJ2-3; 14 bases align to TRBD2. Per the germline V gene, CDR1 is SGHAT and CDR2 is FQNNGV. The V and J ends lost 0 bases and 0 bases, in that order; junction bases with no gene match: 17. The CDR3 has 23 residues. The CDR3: CASSLDLVWFMGLAGESTDTQYF. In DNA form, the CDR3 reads TGTGCCAGCAGCTTAGATCTAGTGTGGTTCATGGGACTAGCGGGAGAAAGCACAGATACGCAGTATTTT.

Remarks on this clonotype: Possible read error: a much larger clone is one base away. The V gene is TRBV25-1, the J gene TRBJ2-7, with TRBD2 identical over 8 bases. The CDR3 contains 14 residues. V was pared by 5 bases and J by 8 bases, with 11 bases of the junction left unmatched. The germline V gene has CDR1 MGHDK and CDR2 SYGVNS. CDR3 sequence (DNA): TGTGCCAGCAGTTTGTCGGCGGGGGGCCGGAAGCAGTACTTC. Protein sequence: CASSLSAGGRKQYF.

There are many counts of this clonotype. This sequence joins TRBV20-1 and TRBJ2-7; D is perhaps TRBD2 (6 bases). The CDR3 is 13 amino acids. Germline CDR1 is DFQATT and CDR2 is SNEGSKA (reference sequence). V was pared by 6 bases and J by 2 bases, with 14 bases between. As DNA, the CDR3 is TGCAGTGCCCCTAAGGGCGGGACCTACGAGCAGTACTTC. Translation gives CSAPKGGTYEQYF.